The 10 T cell receptor beta chains below were found in one sample sequenced in a study of identical twins (dated by TCRdb to about 2016). The library was generated by 5' RACE. Sequenced on an Illumina HiSeq 2000. TCRdb cleaned the public reads at Q25 with fastp, built clones with MiXCR and kept in-frame beta chains. CDR3 protein sequences are deduplicated, and each keeps its most common genes and DNA. The sample yields under 300,000 distinct CDR3 sequences; 6.5% were counted once. The ten largest clones take up about 15% of the sample. This same sample was also taken into another study, of T cells expressing NK-cell markers.

Sequenced material: CD8+ T cells sorted from blood. These receptors all come from a woman between 18 and 29 years old in good health.

In this sample, this clonotype turned up many times. The chain carries TRBV7-9 and TRBJ2-7; D unclear. The CDR3 has 12 residues. V was pared by 5 bases and J by 4 bases, with 9 bases between. Germline V CDR1 and CDR2: SEHNR, FQNEAQ (reference sequence). CDR3 sequence (DNA): TGTGCCAGCAGCCCGGCCCCTTACGAGCAGTACTTC. Translation: CASSPAPYEQYF.

As DNA, the CDR3 is TGTGCCAGCAGTTACCATGGACCTAGCTCCTACGAGCAGTACTTC. This gives the protein CASSYHGPSSYEQYF. The chain links TRBV6-5 to TRBJ2-7; D uncertain. CDR1 is MNHEY, CDR2 SVGAGI, per germline. V lost 2 bases and J lost 0, with 11 bases in between. This CDR3 spans 15 amino acids.

The rearrangement joins TRBV27 to TRBJ1-2; 8 bases are a match to TRBD1. This CDR3 is 14 amino acids long. The junction had 5 bases not matched to a gene; V was cut back by 4 bases and J by 4 bases. Germline CDR1 is MNHEY and CDR2 is SMNVEV (reference sequence). In DNA, the CDR3 is TGTGCCAGCAGTTACGGGACAGGTAGCTATGGCTACACCTTC. This translates into CASSYGTGSYGYTF.

The rearrangement uses TRBV7-6 and TRBJ2-1, with 8 bases identical to TRBD2. Losses at the gene ends were 5 bases for V and 6 bases for J; bases not matched to a gene: 6. The CDR3 runs to 14 residues. Germline CDR1 and CDR2: SGHVS and FNYEAQ. CDR3 DNA: TGTGCCAGCAGCACCGGACTAGCAGGCAATGAGCAGTTCTTC. This codes for CASSTGLAGNEQFF.

The chain employs TRBV5-3 and TRBJ1-1; D is unclear. TRBV5-3 is an ORF, and what it does is uncertain. Trimming cost V 9 bases and J 4 bases, with 13 bases left between them. This CDR3 region has 12 residues. The CDR3 region is CAIGPGLTEAFF. The CDR3 coding sequence is TGTGCCATCGGCCCCGGGCTCACTGAAGCTTTCTTT.

This clonotype was seen more than once but under ten times. The CDR3 region is CASSRDIIHTQYF. CDR3 sequence (DNA): TGTGCCAGCAGCCGTGACATCATTCATACGCAGTATTTT. This chain links TRBV7-6 with TRBJ2-3, with D unclear. V was trimmed by 5 bases and J by 7 bases, leaving 13 bases between them. Germline lookup yields CDR1 SGHVS and CDR2 FNYEAQ. The CDR3 is 13 amino acids.

The chain employs TRBV6-1 and TRBJ2-1, with 10 bases that match TRBD2. CDR3 length equals 15 residues. Germline trimming cut 6 bases from V and 5 bases from J; bases unmatched to any gene: 7. Germline V gives CDR1 MNHNS, CDR2 SASEGT. CDR3 DNA sequence: TGTGCCAGCAGCTCACTAGCGGGGCGTAACAATGAGCAGTTCTTC. Its translation: CASSSLAGRNNEQFF.

The CDR3 DNA reads as TGTGCCAGCAGCCCGGGACCCAGCAAGTCCTACGAGCAGTACTTC. Translation: CASSPGPSKSYEQYF. The chain is built from TRBV7-8 and TRBJ2-7, with D perhaps assigned TRBD1 or TRBD2 (5 bases each). Trimming cost V 5 bases and J 1 base, with 15 bases left between them. Germline V CDR1 and CDR2: SGHVS, FQNEAQ. This CDR3 has 15 amino acids.

This clonotype was counted between two and nine times. The gene calls are TRBV5-1 and TRBJ2-1, with 13 bases aligning to TRBD2. The trim removed 3 bases at V and 8 bases at J, leaving 5 bases unmatched. CDR1 is SGHRS, CDR2 YFSETQ, per germline. There are 15 residues in the CDR3. The CDR3 DNA sequence: TGCGCCAGCAGCTCGGGACTAGCGGGGAGGGATGAGCAGTTCTTC. Amino acids: CASSSGLAGRDEQFF.

This clonotype showed up just a few times. The gene calls are TRBV20-1 and TRBJ2-5; 15 bases match TRBD2. The CDR3 contains 14 residues. Germline V CDR1 and CDR2: DFQATT, SNEGSKA (reference sequence). CDR3: CGGLAGGPGETQYF. CDR3 nucleotide sequence: TGCGGAGGACTAGCGGGAGGGCCTGGAGAGACCCAGTACTTC.